Presented here are 10 T cell receptor beta chains from one specimen sequenced in a study of cytomegalovirus exposure and HLA in healthy donors. PCR was performed using 60 Vbeta and 13 Jbeta primers. Using immunoSEQ multiplex PCR, the repertoire was profiled, and TCRdb retains in-frame clones only, with some absent. This sample carries 130,000 or so clones, with about 1.4% going to the ten biggest clones. The sequenced sample was PBMCs. These receptors all come from a woman in her 40s in good health and CMV-seronegative.

This CDR3 reads CASSRATGQETQYF. The CDR3 nucleotides read TGTGCCAGCAGCCGAGCAACAGGGCAAGAGACCCAGTACTTC. The rearrangement links TRBV7-6 to TRBJ2-5; weak D call: TRBD1 (6 bases). V gave up 5 bases and J gave up 2 bases, with 12 bases separating them. This CDR3 comprises 14 residues. The V gene's germline CDR1 is SGHVS and CDR2 FNYEAQ.

The chain is built from TRBV5-4 and TRBJ1-3; no reliable D call. In germline, CDR1 is SGHNT, CDR2 YYREEE (reference sequence). The V and J ends lost 9 bases and 3 bases respectively, with 19 bases between them. The CDR3 runs 15 residues. The CDR3: CATRLGDRVGNTIYF. The CDR3 DNA reads as TGTGCCACCCGCCTAGGCGACCGAGTTGGAAACACCATATATTTT.

This chain links TRBV9 with TRBJ1-2; a weak D match, TRBD1 (6 bases). The CDR3 is made up of 11 amino acids. From germline, CDR1 is SGDLS and CDR2 YYNGEE. V was cut by 4 bases and J by 13 bases, with 14 bases left in between. This CDR3 reads CASSLQGSLTF. For the CDR3, the DNA is TGTGCCAGCAGCTTACAGGGATCTCTCACCTTC.

J is TRBJ2-5 and V is TRBV25-1, with TRBD2 identical over 8 bases. With 4 bases clipped from V and 7 bases from J, the junction kept 2 bases outside the gene matches. Per germline, CDR1 MGHDK and CDR2 SYGVNS. The CDR3 has 12 amino acids. The CDR3 coding sequence is TGTGCCAGCAGTGTGCTAGCGGGGACCCAGTACTTC. It translates to CASSVLAGTQYF.

This sequence joins TRBV5-1 and TRBJ2-7; 9 nucleotides match TRBD1. V lost 4 bases to trimming and J lost 0 bases; unmatched junction nucleotides: 5. The CDR3 totals 15 residues. The germline V gene has CDR1 SGHRS and CDR2 YFSETQ. The CDR3 sequence: CASSSTGQGSYEQYF. DNA of the CDR3: TGCGCCAGCAGCAGCACGGGACAGGGCTCCTACGAGCAGTACTTC.

The chain employs TRBV6-5 and TRBJ1-4, with a tentative D call TRBD1 (6 bases). Germline-derived CDR1 and CDR2 are MNHEY and SVGAGI. V gave up 2 bases and J gave up 7 bases, with 14 bases separating them. This CDR3 is 15 amino acids long. DNA of the CDR3: TGTGCCAGCAGTTACGGGTTGGGGGCTACTGAAAAACTGTTTTTT. It translates to CASSYGLGATEKLFF.

This sequence joins TRBV28 and TRBJ1-2; possible D gene TRBD1, 6 bases. Germline V gives CDR1 MDHEN, CDR2 SYDVKM. V lost 7 bases and J 2 bases, leaving 23 bases between the germline ends. CDR3 length: 17 residues. The CDR3: CASTMGGGAIKNYGYTF. CDR3 DNA: TGTGCCAGCACGATGGGGGGGGGCGCGATCAAAAACTATGGCTACACCTTC.

As concerns this clone: A read error is likely, as this CDR3 ends without the conserved phenylalanine or tryptophan. This chain joins TRBV2 and TRBJ1-5; weak D call: TRBD1 (5 bases). Germline V CDR1 and CDR2: SNHLY, FYNNEI. Trimming removed 8 bases from V and 2 bases from J, with 16 bases in between. The CDR3 is 15 amino acids. CDR3: CASLSDSAGNQPQHL. In DNA, the CDR3 is TGTGCCAGCCTGTCCGACAGTGCCGGCAATCAGCCCCAGCATCTT.

This rearrangement joins TRBV10-3 to TRBJ1-1; a possible D gene is TRBD1 (5 bases). The length of the CDR3 is 13 residues. Germline V gene sequence: CDR1 ENHRY, CDR2 SYGVKD. The V end was cut by 8 bases, the J end by 5 bases, with 15 bases between. Here the CDR3 DNA reads TGTGCCATCGGAGCCGGGGGGGGAACTGAAGCTTTCTTT. Its protein is CAIGAGGGTEAFF.

The chain links TRBV15 to TRBJ1-2, with TRBD1 identical over 7 bases. The germline CDR1 and CDR2 sequences are LNHNV and YYDKDF (reference sequence). The CDR3 is 14 amino acids. V shed 2 bases and J 3 bases; nucleotides not matched to a gene: 3. CDR3 region: CATSRITGDYGYTF. Written as DNA, the CDR3 is TGTGCCACCAGCAGAATTACAGGGGACTATGGCTACACCTTC.